Below, 32 T cell receptor beta chains from the same sample are listed, as sequenced in a study of T cell repertoires in cytomegalovirus infection. TCRdb recomputed calls from the reads with MiXCR, one row per CDR3 protein. This table has about 900,000 distinct CDR3 sequences, approximately 32% appearing once. The antigens of these receptors remain unknown. Sequencing was performed on cultured CD8+ T cells from PBMCs, taken from culture after CMV antigen stimulation. These receptors all stem from a human donor in good health (CMV status not recorded). Some clones in this sample may be carry-over from other donors' samples.

This rearrangement joins TRBV11-2 to TRBJ1-2; TRBD1 aligns across 11 bases. V was clipped by 5 bases and J by 2 bases; unmatched bases: 10. The germline gives CDR1 SGHAT, CDR2 FQNNGV. This CDR3 is 17 amino acids long. In DNA form, the CDR3 reads TGTGCCAGCAGCCCTTGGACAGGGGGCTCGGGCAACTATGGCTACACCTTC. Amino acids: CASSPWTGGSGNYGYTF.

This clonotype was found a few times. This chain connects TRBV7-9 to TRBJ1-1; TRBD1 might be the D (5 bases). Germline values: CDR1 SEHNR, CDR2 FQNEAQ (reference sequence). The length of the CDR3 is 16 residues. Trimming removed 5 bases from V and 3 bases from J, with 19 bases in between. CDR3 sequence (DNA): TGTGCCAGCAGCCCCACCCCATCCGGGGGGGACACTGAAGCTTTCTTT. It yields the protein CASSPTPSGGDTEAFF.

This clonotype has only a few counts. This rearrangement joins TRBV2 to TRBJ1-2; 7 nucleotides line up with TRBD1. After removal of 10 bases from V and 1 base from J, the junction contained 12 bases not matched to a gene. From germline, CDR1 is SNHLY and CDR2 FYNNEI. This CDR3 spans 15 amino acids. CDR3 region: CATRRGPDINYGYTF. CDR3 DNA sequence: TGTGCCACCCGAAGGGGGCCCGATATTAACTATGGCTACACCTTC.

There are a few counts of this clonotype. V and J are TRBV6-1 and TRBJ1-4; D remains ambiguous. Germline CDR1 reads MNHNS; CDR2 reads SASEGT. V was shortened by 0 bases and J by 5 bases, with 10 bases between the two germline ends. The CDR3 is 15 residues long. This CDR3 reads CASSEAAVRNEKLFF. CDR3 sequence (DNA): TGTGCCAGCAGTGAAGCTGCGGTCAGGAATGAAAAACTGTTTTTT.

This clonotype has ten or more counts. The chain carries TRBV20-1 and TRBJ2-3; D is possibly TRBD2 (7 bases). The V end lost 6 bases, the J end lost 3 bases, and 16 bases lay between the germline ends. The CDR3 consists of 14 residues. Germline loops: CDR1 DFQATT, CDR2 SNEGSKA (reference sequence). The DNA for the CDR3 is TGCAGTGCCATCCGGGGGGCGAGGACAGATACGCAGTATTTT. Protein product: CSAIRGARTDTQYF.

In this sample, this clonotype turned up many times. This rearrangement joins TRBV7-8 to TRBJ1-3, with D unresolved. The CDR3 loop spans 14 amino acids. Between the trimmed V and J ends, which lost 4 bases and 0 bases, there was a span of 7 bases. Germline-derived CDR1 and CDR2 are SGHVS and FQNEAQ. The CDR3 nucleotides are TGTGCCAGCAGCTCCTTAAGCTCTGGAAACACCATATATTTT. Translating it yields CASSSLSSGNTIYF.

CDR3 protein: CSAVSGGPDDEQYF. The CDR3 DNA reads as TGCAGTGCTGTAAGCGGGGGGCCCGACGACGAGCAGTACTTC. V usage is TRBV20-1 and J usage is TRBJ2-7; TRBD2 aligns across 9 bases. This CDR3 is 14 amino acids long. Germline values: CDR1 DFQATT, CDR2 SNEGSKA (reference sequence). V was pared by 5 bases and J by 5 bases, with 10 bases of the junction left unmatched.

This clonotype was found once. A much larger clone differs by one base, so this may be a read error. V gene TRBV7-8 combines with J gene TRBJ1-4; the D is unclear. V was cut by 2 bases and J by 8 bases, with 12 bases left in between. CDR1 is SGHVS and CDR2 is FQNEAQ in the germline V gene. CDR3 length: 14 residues. CDR3 in DNA: TGTGCCAGCAGCTTATTTGGGGAGAACGAAAAACTGTTTTTT. It is translated as CASSLFGENEKLFF.

This clonotype was seen repeatedly, ten times or more. The chain couples TRBV27 to TRBJ1-6; D unclear. V was cut by 1 base and J by 5 bases, with 9 bases left in between. Germline V gene sequence: CDR1 MNHEY, CDR2 SMNVEV (reference sequence). The CDR3 has 15 residues. This CDR3 is CASSLLGGHNSPLHF. The CDR3 DNA reads TGTGCCAGCAGTTTATTGGGAGGCCATAATTCACCCCTCCACTTT.

This clonotype has ten or more counts. The chain joins TRBV7-2 to TRBJ2-1; tentatively, D is TRBD2 (7 bases). Trimming shortened V by 3 bases and J by 0 bases, and 12 bases separated the two germline ends. This CDR3 is 16 amino acids long. Germline CDR1 is SGHTA and CDR2 is FQGNSA. CDR3 amino acids: CASSFFGGPSYNEQFF. The CDR3 coding sequence is TGTGCCAGCAGCTTTTTCGGGGGGCCCTCCTACAATGAGCAGTTCTTC.

Many counts were recorded for this clonotype. The chain links TRBV7-6 to TRBJ1-4, with D unresolved. CDR3 length equals 15 residues. Trimming took 5 bases from V and 5 from J, leaving 15 bases between them. Germline V gene data show CDR1 as SGHVS and CDR2 as FNYEAQ. The CDR3 DNA sequence: TGTGCCAGCAGCCTATGGATAAGCGGGAATGAAAAACTGTTTTTT. Its translation: CASSLWISGNEKLFF.

This clonotype has at least ten counts. The CDR3 DNA reads as TGTGCCAGCTCACTCTGGACCCACGGCGGCGCAGATACGCAGTATTTT. Its translation: CASSLWTHGGADTQYF. The chain is built from TRBV18 and TRBJ2-3; unclear D gene. The CDR3 loop spans 16 amino acids. With 4 bases removed from V and 4 bases from J, the gap between germline ends came to 18 bases. Germline-derived CDR1 and CDR2 are KGHSH and LQKENI.

The table lists this clonotype with many counts. V is TRBV6-5 and J is TRBJ2-4; D ambiguous. The CDR3 runs 15 residues. In germline, CDR1 is MNHEY, CDR2 SVGAGI. Trimming cost V 4 bases and J 0 bases, with 10 bases left between them. CDR3 DNA sequence: TGTGCCAGCAGTTCCCTAGGGAAAGCCAAAAACATTCAGTACTTC. Amino acids: CASSSLGKAKNIQYF.

This clonotype came up a few times. V usage is TRBV12-3 or TRBV12-4 and J usage is TRBJ2-7; D possibly corresponds to TRBD1 (6 bases). The CDR3 has 14 amino acids. V was pared by 7 bases and J by 7 bases, with 20 bases between. CDR3 sequence reads: CASNQQGPMGEQYF. CDR3 in DNA: TGTGCCAGCAACCAACAGGGCCCCATGGGGGAGCAGTACTTC.

V and J are TRBV11-2 and TRBJ2-1, with 7 bases that match TRBD1. The V segment lost 3 bases and the J segment 0 bases; nucleotides outside the gene matches: 5. The CDR3 runs 16 residues. The V gene's germline CDR1 is SGHAT and CDR2 FQNNGV. CDR3 sequence (DNA): TGTGCCAGCAGCTTGACAGGGTCAGGCTCCTACAATGAGCAGTTCTTC. Translating it yields CASSLTGSGSYNEQFF.

The chain uses TRBV7-9 and TRBJ2-1, with 11 bases aligning to TRBD2. Germline-derived CDR1 and CDR2 are SEHNR and FQNEAQ (reference sequence). J was trimmed by 5 bases and V by 10 bases; bases with no gene match: 7. The CDR3 runs 14 residues. CDR3 in DNA: TGTGCCACTAGCCCTAGCGGGGGGCACAATGAGCAGTTCTTC. Amino acid sequence: CATSPSGGHNEQFF.

The V and J genes are TRBV24-1 and TRBJ1-1, with 7 nucleotides matching TRBD1. J was trimmed by 5 bases and V by 5 bases; bases with no gene match: 7. The germline V gene has CDR1 KGHDR and CDR2 SFDVKD. The CDR3 totals 14 residues. The CDR3 DNA sequence: TGTGCCACCAGTGGCCGTCAGGGGGGGACTGAAGCTTTCTTT. It codes for CATSGRQGGTEAFF.

This chain connects TRBV27 to TRBJ2-7; D call uncertain. V dropped 0 bases and J dropped 3 bases, with 15 bases sitting between them. CDR1 is MNHEY and CDR2 is SMNVEV in the germline V gene (reference sequence). CDR3 length: 16 residues. The CDR3 DNA sequence: TGTGCCAGCAGTTTATCGGAACGGGTAAGGATCTACGAGCAGTACTTC. Protein product: CASSLSERVRIYEQYF.

In regard to this clonotype: A much larger clone lies one base from this, so it may be a read error. The V call is TRBV12-3 or TRBV12-4, the J call TRBJ2-1, with 8 bases lining up with TRBD1. CDR3 length: 15 amino acids. The CDR3 here is CASSLRQGTYNEQIF. DNA for the CDR3: TGTGCCAGCAGTCTTAGACAGGGGACCTACAATGAGCAGATCTTC.

The table lists this clonotype with many counts. V is TRBV29-1 and J is TRBJ1-1; 7 bases fit TRBD1. The CDR3 length is 13 residues. Germline values: CDR1 SQVTM, CDR2 ANQGSEA. V lost 5 bases, J lost 0 bases, and 3 bases stayed unmatched. Written as DNA, the CDR3 is TGCAGCGTTCCGGGACAGCTGAACACTGAAGCTTTCTTT. Protein: CSVPGQLNTEAFF. The variable domain in full, with the rest retrieved from reference TRBV29-1 and TRBJ1-1, is SAVISQKPSRDICQRGTSLTIQCQVDSQVTMMFWYRQQPGQSLTLIATANQGSEATYESGFVIDKFPISRPNLTFSTLTVSNMSPEDSSIYLCSVPGQLNTEAFFGQGTRLTVV.

This clonotype was observed at least ten times. Here the CDR3 reads CASSLAGGSNEQFF. The CDR3 coding sequence is TGTGCCAGCAGCTTAGCCGGGGGTTCCAATGAGCAGTTCTTC. The chain recombines TRBV7-6 with TRBJ2-1; the D gene is possibly TRBD2 (6 bases). Deletions cut 0 bases from V and 6 bases from J, with 9 bases between. The length of the CDR3 is 14 residues. Germline CDR1 and CDR2: SGHVS and FNYEAQ. Complete variable domain (other parts from reference TRBV7-6 and TRBJ2-1): GAGVSQSPRYKVTKRGQDVALRCDPISGHVSLYWYRQALGQGPEFLTYFNYEAQQDKSGLPNDRFSAERPEGSISTLTIQRTEQRDSAMYRCASSLAGGSNEQFFGPGTRLTVL.

The CDR3 here is CASSPLGGFDTQYF. The CDR3 DNA reads as TGCGCCAGCAGCCCTCTTGGCGGCTTTGATACGCAGTATTTT. This chain joins TRBV4-3 and TRBJ2-3; no reliable D call. CDR1 is LGHNA and CDR2 is YSLEER in the germline V gene. V was pared by 4 bases and J by 6 bases, with 14 bases between. The CDR3 sequence is 14 residues long.

The CDR3 protein is CASTRPGGVDTGELFF. The CDR3 nucleotides are TGTGCCAGCACCCGACCGGGGGGCGTCGACACCGGGGAGCTGTTTTTT. The gene calls are TRBV6-6 and TRBJ2-2, with a tentative D call TRBD2 (7 bases). The V gene lost 7 bases and the J gene lost 3 bases, with 18 bases spanning the gap. The CDR3 consists of 16 residues. CDR1 is MNHNY, CDR2 SVGAGI, per germline (reference sequence).

The genes are TRBV28 and TRBJ1-5, with D unclear. Germline CDR1 is MDHEN and CDR2 is SYDVKM. The CDR3 is 18 amino acids. V lost 3 bases, J lost 0 bases, and 18 bases lay in between. CDR3: CASSLGLTIQDSNQPQHF. As DNA, the CDR3 is TGTGCCAGCAGTTTGGGCCTTACAATCCAGGATAGCAATCAGCCCCAGCATTTT.

This clonotype has a count of ten or more. J is TRBJ2-4 and V is TRBV6-1; D possibly corresponds to TRBD2 (6 bases). This CDR3 is 16 amino acids long. Trimming took off 2 bases at V and 1 base at J, with 12 bases between the two ends. From germline, CDR1 is MNHNS and CDR2 SASEGT. CDR3 sequence reads: CASSEWGVVAKNIQYF. The CDR3, as DNA: TGTGCCAGCAGTGAATGGGGGGTAGTGGCCAAAAACATTCAGTACTTC.

In its sample, this clonotype was seen many times. This chain connects TRBV7-9 to TRBJ2-5, with TRBD2 matching over 7 bases. The CDR3 covers 15 residues. Germline V gene lookup returns CDR1 SEHNR and CDR2 FQNEAQ (reference sequence). V trimming: 7 bases; J trimming: 1 base; junction bases outside the gene matches: 9. DNA of the CDR3: TGTGCCAGCACCCATGGGGGGGGTGTCCAAGAGACCCAGTACTTC. It is translated as CASTHGGGVQETQYF. Full variable domain (outside the CDR3, taken from reference TRBV7-9 and TRBJ2-5): DTGVSQNPRHKITKRGQNVTFRCDPISEHNRLYWYRQTLGQGPEFLTYFQNEAQLEKSRLLSDRFSAERPKGSFSTLEIQRTEQGDSAMYLCASTHGGGVQETQYFGPGTRLLVL.

This clonotype was seen a few times. The V gene is TRBV6-8, the J gene TRBJ1-1; D may be TRBD1 (5 bases). Per the germline V gene, CDR1 is MNHGY and CDR2 is SAAAGT. This CDR3 contains 16 residues. V was cut by 2 bases and J by 1 base, with 14 bases left in between. In DNA, the CDR3 is TGTGCCAGCAGTTACAGCCCTACGGGACGGAACACTGAAGCTTTCTTT. It is translated as CASSYSPTGRNTEAFF.

This clonotype came up a few times. This chain connects TRBV19 to TRBJ2-3; D is tentatively TRBD1 or TRBD2 (5 bases each). Germline CDR1 and CDR2: LNHDA and SQIVND (reference sequence). The CDR3 length is 14 residues. With 3 bases removed from V and 0 bases from J, the gap between germline ends came to 7 bases. The CDR3: CASSMGDSTDTQYF. The CDR3 DNA reads TGTGCCAGTAGTATGGGGGACAGCACAGATACGCAGTATTTT.

In DNA, the CDR3 is TGTGCCAGCAGCCCCCTGGTGCGGAACACTGAAGCTTTCTTT. Its protein product is CASSPLVRNTEAFF. The gene calls are TRBV12-3 or TRBV12-4 and TRBJ1-1; no reliable D call. V gave up 6 bases and J gave up 1 base, with 12 bases separating them. The CDR3 consists of 14 residues.

V is TRBV13 and J is TRBJ1-3, with D unresolved. Germline V CDR1 and CDR2: PRHDT, FYEKMQ (reference sequence). The CDR3 runs to 15 residues. V was cut by 0 bases and J by 2 bases, with 8 bases left in between. The CDR3 sequence: CASSLGLAPGNTIYF. In DNA, the CDR3 is TGTGCCAGCAGCTTAGGTCTGGCGCCTGGAAACACCATATATTTT. Together with reference TRBV13 and TRBJ1-3, the CDR3 gives the full variable domain: AAGVIQSPRHLIKEKRETATLKCYPIPRHDTVYWYQQGPGQDPQFLISFYEKMQSDKGSIPDRFSAQQFSDYHSELNMSSLELGDSALYFCASSLGLAPGNTIYFGEGSWLTVV.

V is TRBV19 and J is TRBJ1-2; D remains ambiguous. V gave up 7 bases and J gave up 5 bases, with 17 bases separating them. Per germline, CDR1 LNHDA and CDR2 SQIVND (reference sequence). The CDR3 is 14 residues long. The CDR3 reads CASTLPGYSYGYTF. The DNA of the CDR3 is TGTGCCAGTACCCTACCGGGGTACAGTTATGGCTACACCTTC.

This clonotype was seen once. This sequence joins TRBV2 and TRBJ2-3, with D perhaps TRBD2 (5 bases). Germline-derived CDR1 and CDR2 are SNHLY and FYNNEI. The CDR3 runs 14 residues. V lost 8 bases to trimming and J lost 6 bases, with 18 bases between them. The CDR3, as DNA: TGTGCCAGCGAAGAGGAGGTTAGGATGGATACGCAGTATTTT. This gives the protein CASEEEVRMDTQYF.